The next 13 T cell receptor beta chains were all read from a single sample in a study of T cell repertoires in cytomegalovirus infection. Antigen specificity for these receptors is unknown. TCRdb processed the reads anew with MiXCR; each CDR3 protein has one entry. The data show about 890,000 distinct CDR3 sequences, with 31% seen just once and roughly 13% held by the top ten. This material consisted of cultured CD8+ T cells from PBMCs, taken from culture after CMV antigen stimulation. The origin of the receptors is a human donor in good health (CMV status not recorded). Some clones in this sample may be carry-over from other donors' samples.

This clonotype has only a few counts. The chain couples TRBV7-9 to TRBJ1-4; D is ambiguous. The V end was cut by 5 bases, the J end by 5 bases, with 9 bases between. Germline V gene sequence: CDR1 SEHNR, CDR2 FQNEAQ (reference sequence). The CDR3 contains 13 residues. The DNA of the CDR3 is TGTGCCAGCAGCCCGCCCGGGAATGAAAAACTGTTTTTT. Translating it yields CASSPPGNEKLFF.

The sample holds a few counts of this clonotype. Here the CDR3 reads CSARDRASAADTQYF. The CDR3 DNA reads as TGCAGTGCTAGAGATCGGGCTAGCGCCGCAGATACGCAGTATTTT. This chain uses TRBV20-1 with TRBJ2-3, with D possibly TRBD2 on 6 matching bases. This CDR3 comprises 15 residues. V was cut by 0 bases and J by 4 bases, with 14 bases left in between. Per germline, CDR1 DFQATT and CDR2 SNEGSKA (reference sequence).

This clonotype was seen more than once but under ten times. V is TRBV12-3 or TRBV12-4 and J is TRBJ2-1; 7 nucleotides align to TRBD1. V lost 7 bases, J lost 7 bases, and 10 bases stayed unmatched. The CDR3 covers 14 residues. CDR3 bases: TGTGCCAGCACCGCCGGGACAGCAAGGAATGAGCAGTTCTTC. This codes for CASTAGTARNEQFF.

This clonotype was recorded a few times. The chain couples TRBV7-9 to TRBJ2-4; no reliable D call. The germline V gene has CDR1 SEHNR and CDR2 FQNEAQ (reference sequence). Deletions cut 1 base from V and 0 bases from J, with 13 bases between. The CDR3 spans 17 residues. As DNA, the CDR3 is TGTGCCAGCAGCTTAGTATCGACACCCATAGCCAAAAACATTCAGTACTTC. Protein sequence: CASSLVSTPIAKNIQYF.

This clonotype appeared a few times. The chain uses TRBV11-3 and TRBJ2-1, with TRBD2 matching over 9 bases. V shed 5 bases, J shed 9 bases, and the junction held 14 bases outside the gene matches. The CDR3 runs 16 residues. Germline V gene lookup returns CDR1 SGHNT and CDR2 YENEEA. CDR3 residues: CASSNRTIAGVFEQFF. CDR3 bases: TGTGCCAGCAGCAACCGGACGATAGCGGGGGTGTTTGAGCAGTTCTTC.

The sample holds a few counts of this clonotype. The V gene is TRBV10-3, the J gene TRBJ2-3; 8 positions match TRBD1. Germline assignment: CDR1 ENHRY and CDR2 SYGVKD. V lost 5 bases and J lost 4; bases outside the gene matches: 5. The CDR3 loop spans 14 amino acids. CDR3 residues: CAISTGGGSDTQYF. The CDR3 nucleotides are TGTGCCATCAGTACAGGGGGAGGCTCAGATACGCAGTATTTT.

Many counts were recorded for this clonotype. Here the CDR3 reads CASTPGGSGTLPYNEQFF. In DNA form, the CDR3 reads TGTGCCAGCACCCCCGGCGGGTCCGGGACACTGCCCTACAATGAGCAGTTCTTC. The gene calls are TRBV7-9 and TRBJ2-1, with a weak D call TRBD1 (6 bases). CDR1 is SEHNR and CDR2 is FQNEAQ in the germline V gene (reference sequence). V lost 7 bases and J 2 bases, leaving 24 bases between the germline ends. The CDR3 totals 18 residues.

This clonotype came up a few times. This rearrangement joins TRBV7-9 to TRBJ2-2, with D perhaps matching TRBD2 (7 bases). V dropped 5 bases and J dropped 2 bases, with 15 bases sitting between them. The CDR3 runs 16 residues. CDR1 is SEHNR, CDR2 FQNEAQ, per germline (reference sequence). In nucleotides, the CDR3 is TGTGCCAGCAGCATCCGGCGGGGGCCCAACACCGGGGAGCTGTTTTTT. Protein sequence: CASSIRRGPNTGELFF.

This chain connects TRBV10-3 to TRBJ1-2, with D unresolved. The germline CDR1 and CDR2 sequences are ENHRY and SYGVKD. The CDR3 loop spans 12 amino acids. The V end was cut by 8 bases, the J end by 4 bases, with 11 bases between. The CDR3 DNA is TGTGCCATCCTGACTCAGAGCTATGGCTACACCTTC. Encoded protein: CAILTQSYGYTF.

The chain combines TRBV6-6 with TRBJ1-2; 8 bases agree with TRBD1. V dropped 2 bases and J dropped 1; count of bases not matched to a gene: 18. CDR1 and CDR2 (germline): MNHNY, SVGAGI (reference sequence). This CDR3 spans 20 amino acids. The CDR3: CASSYGSYSTGDDLNYGYTF. The DNA for the CDR3 is TGTGCCAGCAGTTACGGGTCTTATTCGACAGGGGACGATCTTAACTATGGCTACACCTTC.

This chain links TRBV11-3 with TRBJ2-2; 9 bases align to TRBD1. The CDR3 has 16 amino acids. Trimming cost V 6 bases and J 0 bases; bases outside gene matches: 5. Germline lookup yields CDR1 SGHNT and CDR2 YENEEA. CDR3 protein: CASSRTGGSNTGELFF. The CDR3 DNA reads as TGTGCCAGCAGTCGAACAGGGGGCTCGAACACCGGGGAGCTGTTTTTT.

This clonotype was detected ten times or more. V and J are TRBV7-8 and TRBJ1-5; D uncertain. Looked up from germline, CDR1 is SGHVS and CDR2 is FQNEAQ. There are 12 residues in the CDR3. V dropped 5 bases and J dropped 7 bases, with 9 bases sitting between them. The DNA of the CDR3 is TGTGCCAGCAGCACCGGAGACCAGCCCCAGCATTTT. This sequence encodes CASSTGDQPQHF.

This clonotype was seen repeatedly, ten times or more. The chain has TRBV19 and TRBJ2-7; D gene ambiguous. Between the trimmed V and J ends, which lost 5 bases and 3 bases, there was a span of 11 bases. Germline V CDR1 and CDR2: LNHDA, SQIVND (reference sequence). This CDR3 has 13 residues. CDR3 sequence: CASSPGPLYEQYF. The CDR3 DNA is TGTGCCAGTAGTCCGGGCCCCCTCTACGAGCAGTACTTC.